This T cell receptor (beta chain) came from a study of T cell repertoires in cytomegalovirus infection. The CDR3 is 13 residues long. Looked up from germline, CDR1 is ENHRY and CDR2 is SYGVKD. V was clipped by 0 bases and J by 7 bases, with 9 bases between them. As for this clonotype: What it recognizes is unknown.

TCRdb reprocessed the reads via MiXCR and lists one record per CDR3 protein. The table has approximately 280,000 distinct CDR3 sequences, about 20% seen once. V gene TRBV10-3 combines with J gene TRBJ1-2; D unclear. The receptor was isolated from a human donor in good health (CMV status not recorded). Some clones in this sample may be carry-over from other donors' samples. Here the sequenced sample was cultured PBMCs, taken from culture after CMV antigen stimulation. The CDR3 coding sequence is TGTGCCATCAGTGAGTCGGAGATCGGTGGCTACACCTTC. This gives the protein CAISESEIGGYTF.